Listed here is a single TCR beta chain. What it recognizes is unknown. These data come from a study of T cell responses to AZD1222 COVID-19 vaccine. In the study overall: Second doses were pooled across both intervals (about 4 or about 12 weeks).

Broader study findings: Among the donors, most were white British and more were female, and clonal diversity was possibly underestimated. Close to half of all spike-specific TCRs reportedly target regions of the variants that are unmutated. Researchers report vaccine-associated CD4 TCRs spanning spike, with dominance at 160-218 and 743-854.

Measured with immunoSEQ multiplex PCR; TCRdb has only the in-frame clones, and not every one. The sample has roughly 120,000 clones, more than 85% seen once. CDR1 is SGHRS and CDR2 is YFSETQ in the germline V gene. The germline V and J ends were trimmed by 2 bases and 0 bases, with 5 bases remaining between them. This CDR3 spans 13 amino acids. This sequence originates from an adult in good health. The chain carries TRBV5-1 and TRBJ1-1; D uncertain. The specimen was peripheral blood, collected on day 0 of AZD1222 vaccination. This CDR3 reads CASSFGMNTEAFF. The CDR3, as DNA: TGCGCCAGCAGCTTTGGGATGAACACTGAAGCTTTCTTT.